This TCR beta chain comes out of a study of blood T cell repertoires in COVID-19 (dated by TCRdb to the early 2020s). Regarding the study in general: The collaborator samples originated in the United States, Italy and Spain and spanned the acute and convalescent phases of COVID-19. The prospective study material was composed of cDNA or gDNA derived from T cells, B-cell-depleted T cells, or PBMCs. The dataset comprised deeply sampled blood TCRbeta repertoires from subjects exposed to, actively infected with, or recovered from COVID-19. The repertoires were made available in a free public database intended to serve as a resource for research on the immune response to SARS-CoV-2. Samples were obtained from the ongoing ImmuneRACE study (first 160 participants) and from approximately 1,200 subjects provided by 6 global collaborators. The sample metadata nearly always contained a de-identified subject ID, COVID-19 status, age in years and sex. Where available, HLA class I and class II types were obtained from metadata supplied by the sample provider rather than from assay-based typing. Overall study results and their limits: The quantity of clinical and demographic metadata differed by source and by participant and was supplied without curation.

Each collaborating institution followed its own protocols to collect whole blood in K2EDTA tubes. For TCRbeta analysis, collaborators shipped samples in one of three forms: frozen whole blood, isolated PBMCs, or DNA extracted from either of those sample types. The germline V gene supplies CDR1 MNHEY and CDR2 SVGAGI. The CDR3, cysteine through phenylalanine, is 15 amino acids long. This entry keeps only the CDR3 DNA: 45 bases, framed from base 1. Trimming takes 6 bases from V and 2 bases from J, and the germline ends sit 15 bases apart. Regarding this clone: What antigen it recognizes has not been identified. No base quality information exists; no much larger clone differs at one position.

TCRbeta CDR3 regions were amplified from genomic DNA using the immunoSEQ Assay, a bias-controlled multiplex PCR. In the source study's methods: The number of nucleated cells in each sample was estimated from the amplification of reference gene primers within the assay. To quantify the absolute abundance of each unique TCRbeta CDR3 rearrangement, sequence reads were collapsed and filtered. Productive Simpson clonality was computed per sample as the square root of Simpson's diversity index over productive rearrangements. TCRdb mirrors the immuneACCESS table, restricted to in-frame sequences. Some clones are absent from its copies; in checked studies, under half trace to an unresolved V gene, and the reason for the others is unknown. The V and J calls and the clone size are those of that table, but D and trimming were determined from the DNA. Present in this sample are roughly 60,000 clones, approximately 82% of which were seen just once. Approximately 6.3% of the sample lies in the top ten.

Material: peripheral blood. The sequence was obtained from a human donor in a cohort sampled during active or convalescent COVID-19. The rearrangement combines TRBV6-5 with TRBJ2-3; possibly the D gene is TRBD1, per 6 matching bases. The bases read TGTGCCAGCAGACAAAACAGGGCCTACACAGATACGCAGTATTTT. Its protein product is CASRQNRAYTDTQYF.